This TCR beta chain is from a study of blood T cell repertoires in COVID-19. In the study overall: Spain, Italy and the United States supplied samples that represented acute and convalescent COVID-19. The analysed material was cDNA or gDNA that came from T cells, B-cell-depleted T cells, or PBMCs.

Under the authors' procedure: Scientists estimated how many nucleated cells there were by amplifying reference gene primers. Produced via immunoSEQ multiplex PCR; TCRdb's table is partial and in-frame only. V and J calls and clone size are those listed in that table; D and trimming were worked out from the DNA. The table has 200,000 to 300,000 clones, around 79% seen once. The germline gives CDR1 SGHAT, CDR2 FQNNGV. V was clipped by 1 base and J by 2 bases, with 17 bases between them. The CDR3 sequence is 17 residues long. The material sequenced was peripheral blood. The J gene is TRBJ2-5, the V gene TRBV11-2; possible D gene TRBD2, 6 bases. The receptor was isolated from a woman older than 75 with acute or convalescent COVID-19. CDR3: CASSLAGRQGGQETQYF. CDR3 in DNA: TGTGCCAGCAGCTTAGCGGGGCGGCAGGGAGGTCAAGAGACCCAGTACTTC.